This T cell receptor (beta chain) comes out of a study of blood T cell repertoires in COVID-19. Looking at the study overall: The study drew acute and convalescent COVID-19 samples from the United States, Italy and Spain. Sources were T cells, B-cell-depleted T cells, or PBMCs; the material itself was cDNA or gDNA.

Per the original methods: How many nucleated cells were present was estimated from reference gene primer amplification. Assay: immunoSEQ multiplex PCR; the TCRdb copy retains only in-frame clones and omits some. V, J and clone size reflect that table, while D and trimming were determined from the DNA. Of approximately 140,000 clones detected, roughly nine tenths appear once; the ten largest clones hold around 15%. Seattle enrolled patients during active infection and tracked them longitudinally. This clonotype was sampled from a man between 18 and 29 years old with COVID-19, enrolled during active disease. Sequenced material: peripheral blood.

The CDR3 region has the DNA TGTGCCTGGAGTAGGGGGGACTATTACGAGCAGTACTTC. Protein sequence: CAWSRGDYYEQYF. The genes are TRBV30 and TRBJ2-7; D is possibly TRBD2 (7 bases). The CDR3 loop spans 13 amino acids. CDR1 is GTSNPN, CDR2 SVGIG, per germline (reference sequence). The V end was cut by 2 bases, the J end by 4 bases, with 12 bases between.